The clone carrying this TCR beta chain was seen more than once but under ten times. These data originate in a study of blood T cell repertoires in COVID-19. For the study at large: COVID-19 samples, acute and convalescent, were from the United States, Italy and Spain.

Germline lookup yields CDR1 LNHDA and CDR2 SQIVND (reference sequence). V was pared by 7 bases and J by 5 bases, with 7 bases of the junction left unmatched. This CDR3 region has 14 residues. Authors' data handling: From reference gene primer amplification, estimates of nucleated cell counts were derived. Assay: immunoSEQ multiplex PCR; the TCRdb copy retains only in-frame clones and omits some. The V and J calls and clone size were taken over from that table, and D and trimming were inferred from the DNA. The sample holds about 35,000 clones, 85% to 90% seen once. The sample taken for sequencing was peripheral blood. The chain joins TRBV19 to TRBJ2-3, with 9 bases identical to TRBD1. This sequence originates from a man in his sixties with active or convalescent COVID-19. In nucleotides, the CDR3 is TGTGCCAGTAAACAGGGGGCCGGTAGAGATACGCAGTATTTT. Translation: CASKQGAGRDTQYF.